These T cell receptor beta chains were read from a single sample in a study of T cells in Graves' hyperthyroidism and ophthalmopathy. Each CDR3 protein gets one entry after TCRdb re-called the multiplex PCR reads with MiXCR. The sample holds hundreds of thousands of distinct CDR3 sequences, about 15% seen once. Material: blood. Receptors originate from a man younger than 35 with Graves' ophthalmopathy. Each CDR3 is given with its conserved first and last residue. The order of the fields is clone size, V gene, D gene, J gene, CDR3 DNA, CDR3 protein. A D gene is named only where the DNA matches it firmly. A row's size may be missing; if present it is once, few, many or a size class.

size: many
V: TRBV30
D: .
J: TRBJ2-1
DNA: TGTGCCTGGAGTCGAGGACAATTTGGTCGTGAGCAGTTCTTC
CDR3: CAWSRGQFGREQFF

size: .
V: TRBV5-1
D: .
J: TRBJ2-7
DNA: TGCGCCAGCAGCTTGGAGAGGGGGGCCGACTACGAGCAGTACTTC
CDR3: CASSLERGADYEQYF

size: .
V: TRBV7-2
D: .
J: TRBJ2-7
DNA: TGTGCCAGCAGCTTATCTCTCGGGGCCCGCGAGCAGTACTTC
CDR3: CASSLSLGAREQYF

size: many
V: TRBV6-1
D: TRBD1
J: TRBJ1-2
DNA: TGTGCCAGCAGAGACCCAAGGGGACAGACATTGGCTTACTATGGCTACACCTTC
CDR3: CASRDPRGQTLAYYGYTF

size: few
V: TRBV6-1
D: TRBD1
J: TRBJ1-2
DNA: TGTGCCATAACCTCAGGACAGGGTGAGATATATGGCTACACCTTC
CDR3: CAITSGQGEIYGYTF

size: many
V: TRBV10-3
D: TRBD2
J: TRBJ2-7
DNA: TGTGCCACCCGGTTAGCGGGACTGTACGAGCAGTACTTC
CDR3: CATRLAGLYEQYF

size: many
V: TRBV20-1
D: .
J: TRBJ2-2
DNA: TGCAGTGCTGACCCCTTCGGAGGGGAGAGCGGGGAGCTGTTTTTT
CDR3: CSADPFGGESGELFF

size: .
V: TRBV18
D: TRBD2
J: TRBJ2-5
DNA: TGTGCCAGCACTCCGTGGGGCAACGGGGGGGACGAGACCCAGTACTTC
CDR3: CASTPWGNGGDETQYF

size: many
V: TRBV11-3
D: TRBD2
J: TRBJ2-1
DNA: TGTGCCAGCAGCTTCTCTAGCGGGGGGGCCTCTGCCTACAATGAGCAGTTCTTC
CDR3: CASSFSSGGASAYNEQFF

size: once
V: TRBV30
D: TRBD2
J: TRBJ2-1
DNA: TGTGCCTGGAGTGAACTAGCGGGAGATTTAAATGAGCAGTTCTTC
CDR3: CAWSELAGDLNEQFF

size: many
V: TRBV20-1
D: .
J: TRBJ2-2
DNA: TGCAGTGCTTACGAGGCGCAGAACACCGGGGAGCTGTTTTTT
CDR3: CSAYEAQNTGELFF

size: .
V: TRBV29-1
D: .
J: TRBJ2-7
DNA: TGCAGCGTCAACTTAGGGGGGTACGAGCAGTACTTC
CDR3: CSVNLGGYEQYF

size: many
V: TRBV3-1
D: .
J: TRBJ2-5
DNA: TGTGCCAGCAGCCAAGTTCTTACCGGGACCCAGTACTTC
CDR3: CASSQVLTGTQYF

size: .
V: TRBV6-1
D: TRBD1
J: TRBJ1-2
DNA: TGTGCCAGCAGGGCCAGGGGGTCGGTCTATGGCTACACCTTC
CDR3: CASRARGSVYGYTF

size: few
V: TRBV10-3
D: .
J: TRBJ2-3
DNA: TGTGCCATCAGTGATCCTGGTAGGGCCCCAGATACGCAGTATTTT
CDR3: CAISDPGRAPDTQYF

size: many
V: TRBV3-1
D: .
J: TRBJ2-3
DNA: TGTGCAACGGGACCGATTGGCACAGATACGCAGTATTTT
CDR3: CATGPIGTDTQYF

size: many
V: TRBV27
D: TRBD2
J: TRBJ2-3
DNA: TGTGCCGAGCGGGGGTCCAGCACAGATACGCAGTATTTT
CDR3: CAERGSSTDTQYF

size: many
V: TRBV11-1
D: TRBD2
J: TRBJ2-1
DNA: TGTGCCAGCAGCTGGGATGGCGGGAGTGCCCGCAATGAGCAGTTCTTC
CDR3: CASSWDGGSARNEQFF

size: many
V: TRBV18
D: .
J: TRBJ2-7
DNA: TGTGCCAGCTCACCAGGCGGTGGAGAATCCGAGCAGTACTTC
CDR3: CASSPGGGESEQYF

size: .
V: TRBV19
D: .
J: TRBJ2-3
DNA: TGTGCCAGCAGTAATGGGCTAGAAGATACGCAGTATTTT
CDR3: CASSNGLEDTQYF

size: .
V: TRBV19
D: TRBD1
J: TRBJ1-2
DNA: TGTGCCAGTAGTATCGGACAGGTCTATGGCTACACCTTC
CDR3: CASSIGQVYGYTF

size: few
V: TRBV20-1
D: TRBD1
J: TRBJ2-7
DNA: TGCAGTGCTAGAGAAATAGACAGGGGCCACGAGCAGTACTTC
CDR3: CSAREIDRGHEQYF

size: many
V: TRBV24-1
D: .
J: TRBJ1-1
DNA: TGTGCCACCAGGGGCCCGAACACTGAAGCTTTCTTT
CDR3: CATRGPNTEAFF